This T cell receptor (beta chain) originates from a study of blood T cell repertoires in COVID-19. Cohort placement rested on clinical history that participants reported themselves. This clone was seen a handful of times. Data came from immunoSEQ multiplex PCR; TCRdb stores just in-frame clones and leaves some out. The table records over 350,000 clones, around 89% of them present only once. With V trimmed by 7 bases and J by 2 bases, 5 bases remained unmatched. The germline V gene has CDR1 SQVTM and CDR2 ANQGSEA. This CDR3 is 13 amino acids long. This TCR was recovered from a woman aged 18-30 years who had recovered from COVID-19. The rearrangement links TRBV29-1 to TRBJ2-3; TRBD2 matches at 8 bases. The source material was PBMCs or T cells enriched from blood (not recorded which). The CDR3 coding sequence is TGCAGCGAGGGGACTAGGAACACAGATACGCAGTATTTT. As protein: CSEGTRNTDTQYF.